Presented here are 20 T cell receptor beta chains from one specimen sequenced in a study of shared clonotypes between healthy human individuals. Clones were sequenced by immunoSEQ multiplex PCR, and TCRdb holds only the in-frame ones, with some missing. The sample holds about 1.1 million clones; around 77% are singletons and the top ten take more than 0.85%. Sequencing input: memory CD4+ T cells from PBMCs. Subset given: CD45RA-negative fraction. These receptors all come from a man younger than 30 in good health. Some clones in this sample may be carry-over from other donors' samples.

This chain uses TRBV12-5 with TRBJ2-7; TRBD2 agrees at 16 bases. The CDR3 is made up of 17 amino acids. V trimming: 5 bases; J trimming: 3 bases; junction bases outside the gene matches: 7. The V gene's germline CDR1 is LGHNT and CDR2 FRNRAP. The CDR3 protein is CASGPGTSGGGFYEQYF. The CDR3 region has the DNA TGTGCTAGTGGTCCCGGGACTAGCGGGGGGGGATTCTACGAGCAGTACTTC.

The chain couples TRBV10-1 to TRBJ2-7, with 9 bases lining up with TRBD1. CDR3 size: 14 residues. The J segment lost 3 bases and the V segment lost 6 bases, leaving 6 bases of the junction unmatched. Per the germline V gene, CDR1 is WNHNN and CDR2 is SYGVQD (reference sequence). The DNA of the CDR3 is TGCGCCAGCAGGGCGGGACAGGGTAACTACGAGCAGTACTTC. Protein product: CASRAGQGNYEQYF.

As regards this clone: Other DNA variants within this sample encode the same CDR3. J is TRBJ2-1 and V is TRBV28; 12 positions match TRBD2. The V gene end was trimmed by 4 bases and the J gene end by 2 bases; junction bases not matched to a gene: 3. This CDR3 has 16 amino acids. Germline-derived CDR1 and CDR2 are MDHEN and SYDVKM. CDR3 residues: CASSSLAGGAYNEQFF. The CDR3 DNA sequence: TGTGCCAGCAGTTCCCTAGCGGGAGGGGCCTACAATGAGCAGTTCTTC.

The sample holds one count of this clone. CDR3 DNA sequence: TGTGCCAGCAGTGAACCGCTGGGGGGGAGAACTGAAGCTTTCTTT. Amino acid sequence: CASSEPLGGRTEAFF. The chain recombines TRBV6-1 with TRBJ1-1, with D perhaps TRBD1 (5 bases). CDR3 length: 15 residues. V lost 2 bases and J 5 bases, leaving 15 bases between the germline ends. Germline CDR1 and CDR2: MNHNS and SASEGT.

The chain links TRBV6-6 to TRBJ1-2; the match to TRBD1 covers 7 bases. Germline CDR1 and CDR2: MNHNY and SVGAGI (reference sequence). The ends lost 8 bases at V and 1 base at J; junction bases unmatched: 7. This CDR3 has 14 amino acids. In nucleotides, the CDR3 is TGTGCCAGCGCCGGGACAGTTAGTAACTATGGCTACACCTTC. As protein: CASAGTVSNYGYTF.

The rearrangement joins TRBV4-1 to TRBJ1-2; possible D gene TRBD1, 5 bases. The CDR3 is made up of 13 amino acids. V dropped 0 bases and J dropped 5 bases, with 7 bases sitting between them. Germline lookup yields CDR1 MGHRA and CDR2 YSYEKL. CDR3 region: CASSQDRDYGYTF. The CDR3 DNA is TGCGCCAGCAGCCAAGACAGGGATTATGGCTACACCTTC.

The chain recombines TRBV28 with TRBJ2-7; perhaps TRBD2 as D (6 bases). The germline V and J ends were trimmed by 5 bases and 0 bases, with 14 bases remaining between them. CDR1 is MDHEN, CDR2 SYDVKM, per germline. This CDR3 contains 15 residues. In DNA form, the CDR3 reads TGTGCCAGCAGTCCGGCGACCGGGAGCTCCTACGAGCAGTACTTC. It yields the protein CASSPATGSSYEQYF.

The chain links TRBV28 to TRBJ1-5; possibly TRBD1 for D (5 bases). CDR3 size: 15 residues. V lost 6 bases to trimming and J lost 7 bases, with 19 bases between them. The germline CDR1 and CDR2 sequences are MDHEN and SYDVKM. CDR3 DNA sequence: TGTGCCAGCAGCTCCCCCCAGGGCGAGTACCAGCCCCAGCATTTT. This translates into CASSSPQGEYQPQHF.

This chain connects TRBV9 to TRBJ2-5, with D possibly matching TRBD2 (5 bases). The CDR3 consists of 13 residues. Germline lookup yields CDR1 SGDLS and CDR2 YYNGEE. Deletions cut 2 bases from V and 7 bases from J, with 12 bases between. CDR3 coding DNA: TGTGCCAGCAGCGTCGACCCTGGGAGGACCCAGTACTTC. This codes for CASSVDPGRTQYF.

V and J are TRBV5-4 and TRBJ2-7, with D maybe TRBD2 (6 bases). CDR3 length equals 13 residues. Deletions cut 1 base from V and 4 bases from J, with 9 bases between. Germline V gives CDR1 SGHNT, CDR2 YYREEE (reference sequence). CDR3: CASSLPGRYEQYF. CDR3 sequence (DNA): TGTGCCAGCAGCTTGCCAGGGAGGTACGAGCAGTACTTC.

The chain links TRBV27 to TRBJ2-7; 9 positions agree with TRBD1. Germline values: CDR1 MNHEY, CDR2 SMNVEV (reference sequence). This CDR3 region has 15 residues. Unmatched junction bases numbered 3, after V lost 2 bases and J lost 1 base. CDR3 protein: CASSLRTGESYEQYF. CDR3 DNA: TGTGCCAGCAGTTTAAGGACAGGGGAATCCTACGAGCAGTACTTC.

CDR3 coding DNA: TGTGCCAGCAGTTTAACCGACCGAGACTACGAGCAGTACTTC. It specifies CASSLTDRDYEQYF. The genes are TRBV28 and TRBJ2-7; D is ambiguous. Trimming left V 2 bases short and J 3 bases short, with 11 bases between. The CDR3 consists of 14 residues. Germline V gives CDR1 MDHEN, CDR2 SYDVKM.

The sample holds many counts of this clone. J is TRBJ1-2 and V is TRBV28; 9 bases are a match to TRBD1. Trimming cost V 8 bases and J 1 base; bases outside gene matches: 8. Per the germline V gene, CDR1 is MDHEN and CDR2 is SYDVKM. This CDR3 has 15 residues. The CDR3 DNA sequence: TGTGCCAGCCGGGCACAGGGGGCTTTTAACTATGGCTACACCTTC. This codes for CASRAQGAFNYGYTF.

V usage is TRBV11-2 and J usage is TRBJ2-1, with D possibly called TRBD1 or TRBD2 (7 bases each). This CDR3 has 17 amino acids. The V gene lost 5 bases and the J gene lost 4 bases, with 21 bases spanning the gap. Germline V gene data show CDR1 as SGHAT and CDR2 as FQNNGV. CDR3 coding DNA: TGTGCCAGCAGCGTTAGAGGGGGCGGGAGATTTTACAATGAGCAGTTCTTC. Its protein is CASSVRGGGRFYNEQFF.

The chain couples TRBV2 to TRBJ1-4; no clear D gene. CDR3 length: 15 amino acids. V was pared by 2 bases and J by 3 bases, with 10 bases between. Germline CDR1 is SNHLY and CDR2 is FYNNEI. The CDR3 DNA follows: TGTGCCAGCAGTGAAATCGGTGGACCTAATGAAAAACTGTTTTTT. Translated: CASSEIGGPNEKLFF.

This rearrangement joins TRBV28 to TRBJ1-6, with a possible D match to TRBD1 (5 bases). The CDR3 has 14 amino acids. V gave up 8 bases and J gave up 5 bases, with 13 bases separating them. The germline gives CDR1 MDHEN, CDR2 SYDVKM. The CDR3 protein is CASDTRGNNSPLHF. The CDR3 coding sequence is TGTGCCAGCGACACCCGGGGGAATAATTCACCCCTCCACTTT.

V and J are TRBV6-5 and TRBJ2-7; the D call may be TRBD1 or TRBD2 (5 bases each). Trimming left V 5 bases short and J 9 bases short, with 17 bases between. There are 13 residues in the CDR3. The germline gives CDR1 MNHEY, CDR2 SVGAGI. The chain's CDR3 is CASSSRDERRQYF. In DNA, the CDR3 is TGTGCCAGCAGTAGCCGGGACGAAAGGCGGCAGTACTTC.

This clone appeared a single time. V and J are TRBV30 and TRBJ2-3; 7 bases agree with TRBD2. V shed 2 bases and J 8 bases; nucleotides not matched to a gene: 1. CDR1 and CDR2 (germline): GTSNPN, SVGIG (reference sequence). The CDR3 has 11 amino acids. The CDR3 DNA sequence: TGTGCCTGGAGTTGGGGGGGTACGCAGTATTTT. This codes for CAWSWGGTQYF.

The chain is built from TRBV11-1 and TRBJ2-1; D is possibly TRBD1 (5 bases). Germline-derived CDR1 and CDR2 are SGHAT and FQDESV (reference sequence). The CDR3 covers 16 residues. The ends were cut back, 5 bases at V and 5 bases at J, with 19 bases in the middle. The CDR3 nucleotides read TGTGCCAGCAGCCCCGTGGAAGGGGCTAGTAACAATGAGCAGTTCTTC. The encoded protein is CASSPVEGASNNEQFF.

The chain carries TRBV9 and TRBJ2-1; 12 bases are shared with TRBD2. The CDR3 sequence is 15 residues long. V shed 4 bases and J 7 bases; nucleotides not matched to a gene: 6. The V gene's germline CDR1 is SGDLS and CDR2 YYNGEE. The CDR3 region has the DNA TGTGCCAGCAGCTTGACTAGCGGGAGATTAAATGAGCAGTTCTTC. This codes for CASSLTSGRLNEQFF.